This TCR beta chain was captured in a study of OX40 agonist ivuxolimab in advanced cancers. Background on the whole study: The costimulatory receptor OX40 (CD134) was targeted by ivuxolimab, a fully human IgG2 agonistic monoclonal antibody. Patients were allowed to have had prior anti-PD-1, anti-PD-L1 or anti-CTLA-4 therapy, and more than 35% of the dose-escalation patients had been treated with checkpoint inhibitors. The paper covers the monotherapy dose-escalation part of the phase I ivuxolimab trial, which included N ≈ 54 patients. The point of sequencing TCRbeta in the periphery was to test whether ivuxolimab changed TCR sequence diversity and drove clonal T-cell expansion. Partial responses occurred in three dose-escalation patients, of whom one had hepatocellular carcinoma and two had cutaneous melanoma. Intravenous ivuxolimab was administered to patients every 2 weeks at six dose levels: 0.01, 0.1, 0.3, 1.5, 3 and 10 mg/kg. In the dose-escalation cohort, around four fifths of patients were male, and the mean age was approximately 60 years with a range of 23 to 79. Among the roughly 52 dose-escalation patients, about 20 had hepatocellular carcinoma, roughly 15 melanoma, 9 renal cell carcinoma and 9 head and neck cancer.

The study at large found these results: At doses of 0.1 to 3.0 mg/kg, clonal expansion of both CD4+ and CD8+ T cells in blood was seen between baseline and week 6. Low levels of normalized T-cell clonal expansion were also seen in some patients who did not respond. In partial responders in the 0.1-3.0 mg/kg groups, normalized peripheral clonal expansion was found to be among the lowest, especially among CD8+ T cells. After ivuxolimab, more expanded clones were found on average in CD8+ T cells than in CD4+ T cells. Antigen specificity was not determined for the clonally expanded peripheral T cells.

Genomic DNA was extracted from sorted cells for sequencing of the TCRbeta CDR3 region. The immunoSEQ Assay was used to sequence the TCRbeta CDR3 regions. Sourced from immuneACCESS, this table was stored by TCRdb with only in-frame sequences that have V and J called. A share of the clones is absent; for the studies checked, an unresolved V gene accounts for under half, and the remainder has no known explanation. A total of 95,000 to 150,000 clones appear in this sample, 85% to 95% of them only once. Approximately 0.15% of the sample goes to the ten largest clones. The trial excluded patients who had a history of autoimmune disease or who were on systemic immunosuppression. Peripheral blood for TCR sequencing was collected from all dose cohorts at baseline, on cycle 4 day 1, and on cycle 7 day 1. The samples were drawn from a first-in-human, open-label, multicenter phase I dose-escalation trial of ivuxolimab. Adults with locally advanced or metastatic melanoma, renal cell, hepatocellular, or head and neck squamous cell carcinoma were enrolled in the trial. CD4+ and CD8+ T cells were sorted separately from peripheral blood before TCR sequencing.

CDR1 is given as MNHNY and CDR2 as SVGAGI, both from the germline V gene (reference sequence). From its cysteine to its phenylalanine, the CDR3 spans 13 amino acids. The CDR3 DNA has 39 bases and is translated from base 1. Cut back by 7 bases and 8 bases, the V and J ends lie 17 bases apart. With respect to this clone: Its target antigen remains unknown. No per-base quality is available; no much larger clone lies one base away.

The specimen was CD4+ or CD8+ T cells sorted from blood, collected in a trial of the OX40 agonist ivuxolimab. The source is an adult with an advanced solid tumor such as melanoma, head and neck, liver or kidney cancer. The chain employs TRBV6-6 and TRBJ1-2; the D gene identity is not certain. CDR3 loop: CASTLHASSGYTF. Read as DNA, the sequence is TGTGCCAGCACCCTCCATGCCAGCAGCGGCTACACCTTC.